The sequence of this T cell receptor beta chain was determined in a study of T cell responses to AZD1222 COVID-19 vaccine. Study-level results: Donors in the cohort were predominantly white British and more often female, and clonal diversity was possibly underestimated. With dominance at 160-218 and 743-854, vaccine-associated CD4 TCRs spanned spike.

CDR1 SGDLS and CDR2 YYNGEE come from the germline V gene. With 4 bases removed from V and 7 bases from J, the gap between germline ends came to 18 bases. The length of the CDR3 is 15 residues. Clones were sequenced by immunoSEQ multiplex PCR, and TCRdb holds only the in-frame ones, with some missing. The table has around 100,000 clones, roughly 90% seen once. Regarding this clone: Its specificity is not known.

The origin of this receptor is an adult in good health. The chain links TRBV9 to TRBJ2-1; D possibly corresponds to TRBD2 (6 bases). This specimen consisted of peripheral blood, obtained on day 0 of AZD1222 vaccination. CDR3 DNA: TGTGCCAGCAGCCCGACCGGGGAGGAAAAGAATGAGCAGTTCTTC. It is translated as CASSPTGEEKNEQFF.